Listed here is a single T cell receptor beta chain. The data originate from a study of OX40 agonist ivuxolimab in advanced cancers. Produced via immunoSEQ multiplex PCR; TCRdb's table is partial and in-frame only. The sample yields roughly 60,000 clones, 80% to 90% seen once. This CDR3 comprises 15 residues. V was shortened by 6 bases and J by 0 bases, with 13 bases between the two germline ends. Germline V gives CDR1 SEHNR, CDR2 FQNEAQ (reference sequence). This sequence originates from an adult with an advanced solid tumor such as melanoma, head and neck, liver or kidney cancer. The chain joins TRBV7-9 to TRBJ2-3; the D gene is possibly TRBD2 (5 bases). The starting material was CD4+ or CD8+ T cells sorted from blood, obtained in a trial of the OX40 agonist ivuxolimab. CDR3 sequence (DNA): TGTGCCAGCAGGGCGGACTTGCTTAGCACAGATACGCAGTATTTT. Translated, it gives CASRADLLSTDTQYF.